This T cell receptor (beta chain) was profiled in a study of siplizumab effects on memory and regulatory T cells. Study observations and caveats: Treg origin accounted for an average of roughly 65% of mappable alloreactive CD4+ clones with siplizumab and roughly 27% in controls. Proliferating Tregs in siplizumab cultures were never verified as suppressive.

In regard to this clone: What it binds is not known.

Losses at the gene ends were 4 bases for V and 8 bases for J; bases not matched to a gene: 7. There are 14 residues in the CDR3. Germline assignment: CDR1 SGHVS and CDR2 FNYEAQ. TCR templates numbering 80,000 to 100,000 were assayed per sample. TCRdb keeps only in-frame clones here, not all; method: immunoSEQ multiplex PCR. Of 85,000 or so clones in the sample, about 95% were seen once. The V and J genes are TRBV7-6 and TRBJ2-1; 8 positions agree with TRBD2. The sample was CD8+ T cells sorted from blood. The clonotype originates from a human donor in good health. CDR3 sequence reads: CASSSGLVSDEQFF. CDR3 coding DNA: TGTGCCAGCAGCTCGGGACTAGTTAGCGATGAGCAGTTCTTC.